The next 19 T cell receptor beta chains were all read from a single sample in a study of blood T cells in healthy people across ages. A J-beta primer mix and a sample-barcoded 5' primer were used in a second PCR of roughly 7 to 12 cycles. MiXCR, applied by TCRdb to the 5' RACE reads, yields one record per CDR3 protein. Among over a million distinct CDR3 sequences, 40% to 45% were seen once, and the ten largest hold approximately 4.1%. The sequencing input was blood. The receptors were sampled from a woman aged 18-29 years in good health.

The chain links TRBV20-1 to TRBJ2-3; the D gene is possibly TRBD2 (6 bases). CDR1 and CDR2 from the germline V gene are DFQATT and SNEGSKA (reference sequence). CDR3 length equals 13 residues. Deletions cut 2 bases from V and 3 bases from J, with 9 bases between. The CDR3 region is CSARRDFTDTQYF. The DNA of the CDR3 is TGCAGTGCTAGAAGGGACTTTACAGATACGCAGTATTTT.

The V and J genes are TRBV29-1 and TRBJ2-7; possibly TRBD2 for D (5 bases). The V and J ends lost 6 bases and 0 bases respectively, with 12 bases between them. The CDR3 length is 13 residues. Germline V gene data show CDR1 as SQVTM and CDR2 as ANQGSEA. CDR3 DNA sequence: TGCAGCGTCCATAGAGGGAACTCCTACGAGCAGTACTTC. This translates into CSVHRGNSYEQYF.

This clonotype appeared once. The genes are TRBV6-4 and TRBJ2-3, with D perhaps TRBD2 (6 bases). The CDR3 extends over 15 amino acids. Per the germline V gene, CDR1 is MRHNA and CDR2 is SNTAGT. V lost 6 bases, J lost 2 bases, and 15 bases lay in between. CDR3 DNA: TGTGCCAGCAGAGCCGGAGTAGCGGACACAGATACGCAGTATTTT. Amino acid sequence: CASRAGVADTDTQYF.

The chain couples TRBV20-1 to TRBJ2-3; 10 bases match TRBD2. V lost 6 bases to trimming and J lost 3 bases; unmatched junction nucleotides: 12. Germline loops: CDR1 DFQATT, CDR2 SNEGSKA (reference sequence). The CDR3 runs to 16 residues. CDR3: CSATGRASGRTDTQYF. The CDR3, as DNA: TGCAGTGCCACGGGAAGGGCTAGCGGGAGAACAGATACGCAGTATTTT.

The V and J genes are TRBV20-1 and TRBJ2-5, with D unclear. The CDR3 loop spans 14 amino acids. The ends were cut back, 1 base at V and 11 bases at J, with 20 bases in the middle. The germline gives CDR1 DFQATT, CDR2 SNEGSKA (reference sequence). This chain's CDR3 is CSARVKIDTNEQYF. In DNA form, the CDR3 reads TGCAGTGCTAGAGTTAAAATCGATACTAATGAGCAGTACTTC.

The chain carries TRBV12-3 or TRBV12-4 and TRBJ2-1, with D uncertain. V dropped 6 bases and J dropped 8 bases, with 5 bases sitting between them. The CDR3 extends over 10 amino acids. Here the CDR3 reads CASRFHEQFF. Here the CDR3 DNA reads TGTGCCAGCAGGTTTCATGAGCAGTTCTTC.

The table lists this clonotype with many counts. The J gene is TRBJ2-5, the V gene TRBV10-3, with D possibly TRBD2 on 6 matching bases. Trimming shortened V by 8 bases and J by 5 bases, and 21 bases separated the two germline ends. Germline values: CDR1 ENHRY, CDR2 SYGVKD. This CDR3 has 15 amino acids. The CDR3 spells CAIAKDWRDRETQYF. The CDR3 DNA sequence: TGTGCCATCGCTAAGGATTGGCGGGACCGGGAGACCCAGTACTTC.

This clonotype has only a few counts. The V gene is TRBV4-1, the J gene TRBJ2-5; perhaps D is TRBD1 or TRBD2 (6 bases each). Trimming left V 5 bases short and J 4 bases short, with 14 bases between. The CDR3 runs 14 residues. Looked up from germline, CDR1 is MGHRA and CDR2 is YSYEKL. The CDR3 nucleotides are TGCGCCAGCAGCGGTTTGTGGGGGGCAGAGACCCAGTACTTC. The encoded protein is CASSGLWGAETQYF.

The chain's CDR3 is CASSQDLRGVNQPQHF. In nucleotides, the CDR3 is TGCGCCAGCAGCCAAGATCTACGGGGGGTAAATCAGCCCCAGCATTTT. The chain employs TRBV4-3 and TRBJ1-5; D perhaps matches TRBD1 (5 bases). CDR1 is LGHNA and CDR2 is YSLEER in the germline V gene. There are 16 residues in the CDR3. With 0 bases removed from V and 4 bases from J, the gap between germline ends came to 13 bases.

This clonotype was counted a few times. The J gene is TRBJ1-2, the V gene TRBV29-1, with 8 bases that match TRBD1. The V and J ends lost 7 bases and 4 bases, in that order; junction bases with no gene match: 11. Germline V gene lookup returns CDR1 SQVTM and CDR2 ANQGSEA. The CDR3 length is 14 residues. The CDR3 DNA reads TGCAGCGATAGCGGACAGGGCCAACGCTATGGCTACACCTTC. Protein: CSDSGQGQRYGYTF. Supplemented by reference TRBV29-1 and TRBJ1-2, the full variable domain reads SAVISQKPSRDICQRGTSLTIQCQVDSQVTMMFWYRQQPGQSLTLIATANQGSEATYESGFVIDKFPISRPNLTFSTLTVSNMSPEDSSIYLCSDSGQGQRYGYTFGSGTRLTVV.

This clonotype appeared a few times. The V and J genes are TRBV20-1 and TRBJ1-5, with 7 bases identical to TRBD1. After removal of 1 base from V and 5 bases from J, the junction contained 8 bases not matched to a gene. Germline V gene data show CDR1 as DFQATT and CDR2 as SNEGSKA (reference sequence). The CDR3 sequence is 15 residues long. CDR3 sequence reads: CSARGRTGGDQPQHF. The CDR3, as DNA: TGCAGTGCTAGAGGGAGGACAGGCGGGGATCAGCCCCAGCATTTT.

Only a few counts were recorded for this clonotype. The V gene is TRBV10-3, the J gene TRBJ2-3, with unresolved D. The CDR3 is made up of 15 amino acids. V dropped 0 bases and J dropped 5 bases, with 12 bases sitting between them. Germline CDR1 ENHRY, CDR2 SYGVKD. The CDR3: CAISESSQLLDTQYF. Here the CDR3 DNA reads TGTGCCATCAGTGAGTCGAGCCAATTGCTAGATACGCAGTATTTT.

The genes are TRBV11-2 and TRBJ2-3; 14 nucleotides line up with TRBD2. Trimming removed 0 bases from V and 0 bases from J; junction bases left unmatched: 5. The V gene's germline CDR1 is SGHAT and CDR2 FQNNGV. CDR3 length equals 19 residues. The CDR3 spells CASSLDSGLAGGSTDTQYF. The CDR3 DNA sequence: TGTGCCAGCAGCTTAGATAGTGGACTAGCGGGGGGCAGCACAGATACGCAGTATTTT. Combining the CDR3 with reference TRBV11-2 and TRBJ2-3 gives the whole variable domain EAGVAQSPRYKIIEKRQSVAFWCNPISGHATLYWYQQILGQGPKLLIQFQNNGVVDDSQLPKDRFSAERLKGVDSTLKIQPAKLEDSAVYLCASSLDSGLAGGSTDTQYFGPGTRLTVL.

This clonotype was seen more than once but under ten times. The gene calls are TRBV4-1 and TRBJ1-1, with D tentatively TRBD1 (5 bases). Germline V gene sequence: CDR1 MGHRA, CDR2 YSYEKL. Deletions cut 1 base from V and 2 bases from J, with 20 bases between. The CDR3 totals 18 residues. The CDR3, as DNA: TGCGCCAGCAGCCAAGCATGGGGGAAAGGGGCAAGTAACACTGAAGCTTTCTTT. This sequence encodes CASSQAWGKGASNTEAFF.

The chain links TRBV7-9 to TRBJ2-5, with unresolved D. The DNA end is more similar to TRBJ2-7, so the J call may be wrong. The CDR3 runs 12 residues. Per the germline V gene, CDR1 is SEHNR and CDR2 is FQNEAQ (reference sequence). The CDR3 is CASSPLSSEQYF. The DNA of the CDR3 is TGTGCCAGCAGCCCACTCAGTAGCGAGCAGTACTTC.

This chain links TRBV21-1 with TRBJ1-2. TRBV21-1 is assigned pseudogene status. CDR3 length: 16 amino acids. The CDR3 is CASSKRPAAVTYGYTF. In DNA form, the CDR3 reads TGTGCCAGCAGCAAACGGCCGGCGGCAGTTACCTATGGCTACACCTTC.

The chain links TRBV28 to TRBJ2-3; 13 positions match TRBD2. This CDR3 is built from 21 residues. Trimming removed 5 bases from V and 5 bases from J; junction bases left unmatched: 22. CDR1 and CDR2 from the germline V gene are MDHEN and SYDVKM. The CDR3 bases are TGTGCCAGCAGTCCCTCTCCCATACTAGCGGGAGGGCCATCGGTCGGAGATACGCAGTATTTT. Protein sequence: CASSPSPILAGGPSVGDTQYF.

There are a few counts of this clonotype. The chain uses TRBV5-1 and TRBJ1-1; no definite D call. V was trimmed by 6 bases and J by 1 base, leaving 13 bases between them. The length of the CDR3 is 14 residues. Germline-derived CDR1 and CDR2 are SGHRS and YFSETQ. The CDR3 loop is CASNRGRPNTEAFF. DNA for the CDR3: TGCGCCAGCAACCGCGGACGGCCGAACACTGAAGCTTTCTTT.

In its sample, this clonotype was seen many times. J is TRBJ2-3 and V is TRBV3-1; no clear D. V was cut by 4 bases and J by 6 bases, with 8 bases left in between. Germline loops: CDR1 LGHDT, CDR2 YNNKEL (reference sequence). This CDR3 spans 12 amino acids. CDR3 bases: TGTGCCAGCAGCCGAGCCTCGGATACGCAGTATTTT. It translates to CASSRASDTQYF.